The text below deals with one T cell receptor beta chain. The antigen is not known. These data belong to a study of T cell repertoires in cytomegalovirus infection. Findings of the study overall: Carriage of CMV together with the relevant HLA was identifiable through cumulative public TCR beta family frequency.

Trimming left V 3 bases short and J 6 bases short, with 6 bases between. Germline loops: CDR1 MDHEN, CDR2 SYDVKM. The CDR3 consists of 11 residues. TCRdb re-called the reads with MiXCR, one entry per CDR3 protein. Of 150,000 or so distinct CDR3 sequences listed, 6.5% are singletons. Sample: PBMCs. This TCR derives from a human donor in good health (CMV status not recorded). Some clones in this sample may be carry-over from other donors' samples. The chain joins TRBV28 to TRBJ2-7; D not resolved. The CDR3 region is CASSFRSEQYF. The DNA of the CDR3 is TGTGCCAGCAGTTTCAGGAGCGAGCAGTACTTC.